This TCR beta chain derives from a study of graft-versus-host responses after intestinal transplantation. On the study more broadly: After anti-thymocyte globulin induction, recipients took tacrolimus and steroids for about 3 years.

Assay used: immunoSEQ multiplex PCR; TCRdb lists only in-frame clones, some missing. The sample yields about 23,000 clones, over 90% seen once. Whole-study findings and limits: Patients who carried graft-donor T cell macrochimerism also had high graft-versus-host to host-versus-graft clonal ratios in their allografts. Investigators detected GvH clones in recipient marrow, with some emerging earlier in ileum or blood. With peak circulating GvH clone levels came an association with early post-transplant HvG declines.

A note on this clone: Its antigen is unidentified.

The CDR3 runs 14 residues. V lost 5 bases, J lost 0 bases, and 11 bases lay in between. Germline assignment: CDR1 SGHTA and CDR2 FQGNSA. The sequencing used PBMCs, collected around 38 days after intestinal transplant. This chain connects TRBV7-2 to TRBJ2-7; TRBD1 might be the D (6 bases). The TCR sequence derives from a human patient who received an intestinal transplant, so some T cells may come from the graft donor. The DNA of the CDR3 is TGTGCCAGCAGCCCCGGACAGACCTCCTACGAGCAGTACTTC. It translates to CASSPGQTSYEQYF. Full variable domain (rest looked up from reference TRBV7-2 and TRBJ2-7): GAGVSQSPSNKVTEKGKDVELRCDPISGHTALYWYRQSLGQGLEFLIYFQGNSAPDKSGLPSDRFSAERTGGSVSTLTIQRTQQEDSAVYLCASSPGQTSYEQYFGPGTRLTVT.